Sequencing of this T cell receptor beta chain was carried out in a study of T cells expressing NK-cell markers. 5'RACE template switching with UMIs produced the TCR beta cDNA. TCRdb re-called the 5' RACE reads; every CDR3 protein appears as one record, without DNA. This sample contains around 110,000 distinct CDR3 sequences. This clonotype was obtained from a woman between 18 and 70 years old in good health. The sequencing input was blood T cells: a sorted CD56 or NKG2C T cell subset, CD4+ or CD8+ T cells, or bulk PBMC T cells (not recorded which).

CDR3 residues: CASTSGSGELFF. V and J are TRBV6-5 and TRBJ2-2; absent DNA, TCRdb's TRBD1 call cannot be checked. In germline, CDR1 is MNHEY, CDR2 SVGAGI. The CDR3 spans 12 residues.